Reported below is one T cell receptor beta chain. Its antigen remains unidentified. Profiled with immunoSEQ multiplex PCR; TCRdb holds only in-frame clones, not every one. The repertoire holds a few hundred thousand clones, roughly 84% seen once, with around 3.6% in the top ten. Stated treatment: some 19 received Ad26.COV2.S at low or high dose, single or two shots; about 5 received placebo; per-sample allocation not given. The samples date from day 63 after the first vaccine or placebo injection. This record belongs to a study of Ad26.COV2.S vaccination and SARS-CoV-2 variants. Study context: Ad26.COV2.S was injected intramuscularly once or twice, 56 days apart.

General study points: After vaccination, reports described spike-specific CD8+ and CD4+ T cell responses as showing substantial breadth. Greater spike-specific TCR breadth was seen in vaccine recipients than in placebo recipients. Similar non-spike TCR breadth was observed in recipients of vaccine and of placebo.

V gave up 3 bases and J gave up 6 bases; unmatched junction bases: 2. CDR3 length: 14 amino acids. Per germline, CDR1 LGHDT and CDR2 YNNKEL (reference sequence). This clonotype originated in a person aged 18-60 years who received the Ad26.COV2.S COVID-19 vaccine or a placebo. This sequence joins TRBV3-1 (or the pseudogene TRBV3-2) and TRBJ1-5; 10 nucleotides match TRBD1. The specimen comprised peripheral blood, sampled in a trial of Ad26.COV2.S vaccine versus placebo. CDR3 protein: CASSHGTGVQPQHF. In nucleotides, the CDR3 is TGTGCCAGCAGCCACGGGACAGGGGTTCAGCCCCAGCATTTT.